One and the same sample provided the 25 T cell receptor beta chains below, sequenced in a study of T cell clonality in common variable immunodeficiency. Repertoires were generated with immunoSEQ multiplex PCR, while TCRdb's copy carries only in-frame clones and drops some. The sample shows 20,000 to 30,000 clones, no singletons; the ten largest hold approximately 24%. These receptors have no known antigen. Study observations and caveats: Fewer deletions and N-nucleotide insertions were reportedly seen in common variable immunodeficiency TCR beta sequences.

Sequenced sample: peripheral blood mononuclear cells. The receptors stem from a human donor with common variable immunodeficiency.

This clone was observed at least ten times. The CDR3 end lies 3 residues beyond the end of the read and is filled in from the germline J gene. J is TRBJ1-1 and V is TRBV5-1, with 8 bases lining up with TRBD1. CDR1 and CDR2 from the germline V gene are SGHRS and YFSETQ. Germline trimming cut 4 bases from V and 6 bases from J; bases unmatched to any gene: 8. The CDR3 is made up of 14 amino acids. The part of the CDR3 DNA that was read is TGCGCCAGCAGCGCATACAGGGGGGGCTCTGAA. It yields the protein CASSAYRGGSE. The entire CDR3 sequence reads CASSAYRGGSEAFF.

The table lists this clone with a few counts. The read finishes 3 residues shy of the CDR3 end, and the germline J gene is used to complete it. V is TRBV11-2 and J is TRBJ2-5; 7 bases agree with TRBD2. The CDR3 contains 15 residues. V shed 5 bases, J shed 5 bases, and the junction held 11 bases outside the gene matches. Germline V CDR1 and CDR2: SGHAT, FQNNGV. The CDR3 is CASSPFRGGKETQYF. The CDR3 bases that were read are TGTGCCAGCAGCCCTTTTCGCGGGGGTAAGGAGACC.

This clone was picked up many times. The read falls 3 residues short of the CDR3 end, and the missing part is taken from the germline J gene. This chain uses TRBV7-2 with TRBJ1-2, with 10 bases that match TRBD1. Per the germline V gene, CDR1 is SGHTA and CDR2 is FQGNSA. CDR3 length: 15 amino acids. V gave up 1 base and J gave up 7 bases; unmatched junction bases: 6. CDR3 residues: CASSLVTGTGAGYTF. The sequenced part of the CDR3 DNA is TGTGCCAGCAGCTTAGTTACCGGGACAGGGGCTGGC.

This clone was picked up many times. The read falls 3 residues short of the CDR3 end, and the missing part is taken from the germline J gene. The genes are TRBV30 and TRBJ2-7; 10 nucleotides match TRBD2. J lost 2 bases, V lost 4 bases, and 5 bases had no gene match. The CDR3 has 14 amino acids. Germline-derived CDR1 and CDR2 are GTSNPN and SVGIG (reference sequence). The CDR3 DNA, read in part, is TGTGCCTGGAAAGAACTAGCGGGACCCTACGAG. Translating it yields CAWKELAGPYE. The whole CDR3 region reads CAWKELAGPYEQYF.

This clone came up many times. The observed sequence ends 3 residues before the CDR3 terminus, with the missing tail filled in from the germline J gene. V gene TRBV6-2 or TRBV6-3 combines with J gene TRBJ2-2; no clear D. CDR3 size: 13 residues. The V gene lost 6 bases and the J gene lost 6 bases, with 11 bases spanning the gap. Germline values: CDR1 MNHEY, CDR2 SVGEGT. The CDR3 bases that were read are TGTGCCAGCAGGTCAGAGGTCCCCGGGGAG. It yields the protein CASRSEVPGE. The complete CDR3 sequence is CASRSEVPGELFF.

This clone occurred many times. The missing CDR3 end, 3 residues past where the read stops, is filled in from the germline J gene. The gene calls are TRBV20-1 and TRBJ1-1, with TRBD1 as a possible D gene (5 bases). Trimming stripped 0 bases from V and 5 bases from J, with 25 bases between. CDR3 length: 18 amino acids. Per the germline V gene, CDR1 is DFQATT and CDR2 is SNEGSKA (reference sequence). CDR3 DNA, as far as it was read: TGCAGTGCTAGAGATGACGGGACTCAGGCAGCCCACGGGACTGAA. Its protein product is CSARDDGTQAAHGTE. The full CDR3 protein is CSARDDGTQAAHGTEAFF.

In this sample, this clone turned up many times. The read ends 3 residues shy of where the CDR3 ends; the end is completed using the germline J gene. The V gene is TRBV5-1, the J gene TRBJ1-1; 9 nucleotides agree with TRBD1. Per germline, CDR1 SGHRS and CDR2 YFSETQ. The CDR3 is 15 amino acids. The ends lost 5 bases at V and 1 base at J; junction bases unmatched: 6. The CDR3 region is CASRQGGQGNTEAFF. The DNA read from the CDR3 is TGCGCCAGCAGACAAGGGGGACAGGGGAACACTGAA.

In this sample, this clone turned up many times. The read comes to an end 3 residues before the CDR3 does, leaving the germline J gene to fill in the end. V usage is TRBV14 and J usage is TRBJ1-1; TRBD1 might be the D (5 bases). This CDR3 has 13 residues. The germline V gene encodes CDR1 SGHDN and CDR2 FVKESK. The covered CDR3 bases are TGTGCCAGCAGCCAAGTCCGGGGGATGGCA. Its translation is CASSQVRGMA. The whole CDR3 is CASSQVRGMAAFF.

This clone was counted a few times. The read is 3 residues too short to cover the CDR3 end, so that end is filled in from the germline J gene. The gene calls are TRBV6-2 or TRBV6-3 and TRBJ1-6, with 8 bases matching TRBD1. The CDR3 totals 14 residues. Germline assignment: CDR1 MNHEY and CDR2 SVGEGT. With V trimmed by 6 bases and J by 6 bases, 4 bases remained unmatched. The CDR3 spells CASSPGQGNSPLHF. CDR3 DNA, as far as it was read: TGTGCCAGCAGCCCCGGACAGGGTAATTCACCC.

This clone was counted only a few times. The CDR3 sequence: CASSRGTGETQYF. CDR3 DNA, as far as it was read: TGTGCCAGCTCACGAGGGACAGGAGAGACC. The chain combines TRBV18 with TRBJ2-5, with 8 bases aligning to TRBD1. The CDR3 is cut off 3 residues early in the read; its end comes from the germline J gene. The CDR3 has 13 amino acids. CDR1 KGHSH and CDR2 LQKENI come from the germline V gene. Trimming at V came to 4 bases and at J to 4 bases, leaving 2 bases not matched to a gene.

Details on this clone: Germline and junction disagree at one end, which may indicate a read error. The CDR3 end falls 3 residues outside the read, so it is completed with the germline J gene. The chain couples TRBV7-9 to TRBJ2-7; 8 bases are a match to TRBD1. This CDR3 is built from 13 residues. CDR1 and CDR2 from the germline V gene are SEHNR and FQNEAQ (reference sequence). The CDR3 spells CSSSLDREYEQYF. The CDR3 bases that were read are TGTTCCAGCAGTTTGGACAGGGAATACGAG.

This clone was found many times. The CDR3 end lies 3 residues beyond the end of the read and is filled in from the germline J gene. The chain employs TRBV5-5 and TRBJ2-1; no firm D call. V lost 0 bases and J 6 bases, leaving 13 bases between the germline ends. Germline loops: CDR1 SGHKS, CDR2 YYEKEE (reference sequence). The CDR3 is made up of 15 amino acids. The CDR3 bases that were read are TGTGCCAGCAGCTTGGGGCCGGGTTTCGGCAATGAG. Translation gives CASSLGPGFGNE. The CDR3 reads in full as CASSLGPGFGNEQFF.

The table lists this clone with a few counts. The sequenced fragment ends 3 residues before the CDR3 boundary, so the rest is inferred from the germline J gene. The chain combines TRBV5-1 with TRBJ2-5, with D possibly called TRBD1 or TRBD2 (7 bases each). V was shortened by 4 bases and J by 2 bases, with 12 bases between the two germline ends. Germline V gives CDR1 SGHRS, CDR2 YFSETQ. The CDR3 has 14 residues. CDR3: CASSSGTAQETQYF. Partial CDR3 DNA: TGCGCCAGCAGCAGCGGGACAGCACAAGAGACC.

In its sample, this clone was seen many times. The sequence runs out 3 residues before the end of the CDR3; the remainder is reconstructed from the germline J gene. The V call is TRBV5-6, the J call TRBJ2-7; D tentatively reads TRBD1 or TRBD2 (5 bases each). This CDR3 has 15 residues. CDR1 is SGHDT and CDR2 is YYEEEE in the germline V gene. With 0 bases removed from V and 0 bases from J, the gap between germline ends came to 10 bases. CDR3 DNA, as far as it was read: TGTGCCAGCAGCTTGGAGCCAGGGAGCTCCTACGAG. Translation: CASSLEPGSSYE. The whole CDR3 is CASSLEPGSSYEQYF.

The table lists this clone with a few counts. CDR3 protein: CSARGHLGEQFF. Partial CDR3 DNA: TGCAGTGCTAGAGGCCACCTAGGTGAG. The rearrangement joins TRBV20-1 to TRBJ2-1; D is uncertain. The read ends 3 residues shy of where the CDR3 ends; the end is completed using the germline J gene. Germline lookup yields CDR1 DFQATT and CDR2 SNEGSKA (reference sequence). The CDR3 sequence is 12 residues long. V lost 1 base and J 9 bases, leaving 10 bases between the germline ends.

In this sample, this clone turned up many times. The read falls 3 residues short of the CDR3 end, and the missing part is taken from the germline J gene. This rearrangement joins TRBV5-1 to TRBJ2-2, with no clear D. The CDR3 spans 16 residues. Germline CDR1 SGHRS, CDR2 YFSETQ. V was cut by 0 bases and J by 3 bases, with 12 bases left in between. The CDR3 loop is CASSLVSQLYTGELFF. The part of the CDR3 DNA that was read is TGCGCCAGCAGCTTGGTTAGCCAGCTGTACACCGGGGAG.

This clone was detected many times. The read is 3 residues too short to cover the CDR3 end, so that end is filled in from the germline J gene. V usage is TRBV2 and J usage is TRBJ2-1, with a weak D call TRBD2 (5 bases). This CDR3 is 12 amino acids long. V lost 5 bases and J lost 5, with 7 bases in between. Germline V gene lookup returns CDR1 SNHLY and CDR2 FYNNEI. CDR3 residues: CASSLGDNEQFF. The CDR3 DNA, read in part, is TGTGCCAGCAGTCTCGGGGACAATGAG.

A note on this clone: The missing CDR3 end, 3 residues past where the read stops, is filled in from the germline J gene. The V call is TRBV20-1, the J call TRBJ2-3, with 10 bases fitting TRBD2. From germline, CDR1 is DFQATT and CDR2 SNEGSKA (reference sequence). This CDR3 has 15 amino acids. V lost 2 bases and J lost 2; bases outside the gene matches: 4. CDR3 region: CSARLAGAITDTQYF. The CDR3 bases that were read are TGCAGTGCTAGACTAGCGGGGGCCATCACAGATACG.

By share, this clone ranks as medium-sized. The observed sequence ends 3 residues before the CDR3 terminus, with the missing tail filled in from the germline J gene. This rearrangement joins TRBV7-3 to TRBJ2-3, with TRBD2 matching 9 bases. Germline V gene data show CDR1 as SGHTA and CDR2 as FQGTGA. V was clipped by 10 bases and J by 4 bases; unmatched bases: 9. This CDR3 is built from 14 residues. The sequenced part of the CDR3 DNA is TGTGCCACCAAACCTAGCGGGACGGCAGATACG. Protein: CATKPSGTADT. The whole CDR3 is CATKPSGTADTQYF.

Ten or more counts support this clone. The read ends 3 residues early relative to the CDR3; the germline J gene fills the gap. Other nucleotide sequences from this sample produce the same CDR3. This chain joins TRBV5-1 and TRBJ2-1; a weak D match, TRBD1 (5 bases). CDR1 and CDR2 (germline): SGHRS, YFSETQ. CDR3 size: 16 residues. V was shortened by 5 bases and J by 7 bases, with 22 bases between the two germline ends. The CDR3 bases that were read are TGCGCCAGCAGAACTCAAGCAGGGAACCTGGTTAATGAG. Protein product: CASRTQAGNLVNE. The whole CDR3 region reads CASRTQAGNLVNEQFF.

On this clone itself: The CDR3 end lies 3 residues beyond the end of the read and is filled in from the germline J gene. This sequence joins TRBV30 and TRBJ1-2; TRBD1 is a possible D gene (5 bases). This CDR3 has 14 amino acids. The germline gives CDR1 GTSNPN, CDR2 SVGIG (reference sequence). The germline V and J ends were trimmed by 0 bases and 4 bases, with 12 bases remaining between them. CDR3 sequence reads: CAWSVLRVGYGYTF. CDR3 DNA, as far as it was read: TGTGCCTGGAGTGTTCTCAGGGTAGGCTATGGC.

About this clone itself: The sequenced fragment ends 3 residues before the CDR3 boundary, so the rest is inferred from the germline J gene. V gene TRBV11-2 combines with J gene TRBJ1-6; D possibly corresponds to TRBD1 (5 bases). Germline lookup yields CDR1 SGHAT and CDR2 FQNNGV. CDR3 size: 14 residues. Trimming left V 1 base short and J 6 bases short, with 7 bases between. The chain's CDR3 is CASSLAGFNSPLHF. The sequenced part of the CDR3 DNA is TGTGCCAGCAGCTTAGCAGGGTTTAATTCACCC.

This clone was detected only a few times. Read coverage stops 3 residues before the CDR3 terminus; the germline J gene supplies the remainder. J is TRBJ2-5 and V is TRBV2; 9 bases align to TRBD2. CDR3 length: 14 residues. With V trimmed by 9 bases and J by 1 base, 6 bases remained unmatched. Per germline, CDR1 SNHLY and CDR2 FYNNEI. The CDR3 DNA, read in part, is TGTGCCAGTAACGGGCGGGGGGGCCAAGAGACC. Translation: CASNGRGGQET. The whole CDR3 protein reads CASNGRGGQETQYF.

Points on this clone: The observed sequence ends 3 residues before the CDR3 terminus, with the missing tail filled in from the germline J gene. V gene TRBV7-9 combines with J gene TRBJ2-5; D unresolved. The germline V gene has CDR1 SEHNR and CDR2 FQNEAQ (reference sequence). The CDR3 runs to 13 residues. Trimming cost V 4 bases and J 4 bases, with 10 bases left between them. The sequenced CDR3 bases are TGTGCCAGCAGCTCACTCTGGTCAGAGACC. Encoded protein: CASSSLWSET. In full, the CDR3 reads CASSSLWSETQYF.

For this clone: The read finishes 3 residues shy of the CDR3 end, and the germline J gene is used to complete it. The chain is built from TRBV30 and TRBJ1-1; 7 nucleotides match TRBD1. Germline CDR1 and CDR2: GTSNPN and SVGIG (reference sequence). J was trimmed by 5 bases and V by 4 bases; bases with no gene match: 10. The CDR3 is made up of 14 amino acids. CDR3 DNA, as far as it was read: TGTGCCTGGACCCAATTTACAGGGGAAACTGAA. Its translation is CAWTQFTGETE. The full CDR3 protein is CAWTQFTGETEAFF.